This is a list of T cell receptor beta chains from one sample in a study of blood T cell repertoires in COVID-19. The method was immunoSEQ multiplex PCR; TCRdb's version includes in-frame clones alone and lacks a portion of them. The data show fewer than 75,000 clones, 88% seen once. Sequenced sample: peripheral blood. The receptors stem from a man aged 65 to 85 with acute or convalescent COVID-19. CDR3s include the opening cysteine and the closing phenylalanine or tryptophan. Where a row states a size, it is once, few, many or the class of an expanded clone; other rows omit it.

v_call	j_call	clone_size	cdr3_aa
TRBV6-6	TRBJ1-1	NA	CASSPRGWFEAFF
TRBV7-9	TRBJ2-6	NA	CASSFRNSGANVLTF
TRBV7-9	TRBJ2-5	once	CASSLYTEETQYF
TRBV11-2	TRBJ2-5	NA	CASRRGSNGWETQYF
TRBV9	TRBJ2-2	NA	CASSPRSGPNTGELFF
TRBV27	TRBJ1-2	few	CASSFWDRGSEGYTF
TRBV27	TRBJ1-5	NA	CASSLEAGNQPQHF
TRBV29-1	TRBJ2-3	NA	CSVAQGLGTDTQYF
TRBV9	TRBJ2-3	NA	CASSDSSEVDTQYF
TRBV3-1/TRBV3-2	TRBJ2-3	NA	CASSPLSPDTQYF
TRBV28	TRBJ2-5	NA	CASIQGGRGGLETQYF
TRBV6-5	TRBJ2-5	NA	CASTKGHETQYF
TRBV6-2/TRBV6-3	TRBJ2-6	NA	CASSYSLAGYSGANVLTF
TRBV5-6	TRBJ1-5	NA	CASSPGTGVPQHF
TRBV6-6	TRBJ1-1	NA	CASSSGGSNTEAFF
TRBV6-5	TRBJ2-3	few	CASSYTSGGVDTQYF
TRBV19	TRBJ1-2	NA	CASTEGAETGLLGYTF
TRBV7-2	TRBJ2-5	NA	CASVRSGGETQYF
TRBV7-9	TRBJ1-5	NA	CASSLAGGTQPQHF
TRBV28	TRBJ1-5	NA	CASSSLGGTGSNQPQHF
TRBV28	TRBJ1-5	NA	CASSLGSNQPQHF
TRBV27	TRBJ1-5	NA	CASSFARVGQPQHF
TRBV11-3	TRBJ2-3	NA	CASSGGTGTSTDTQYF
TRBV19	TRBJ2-2	NA	CASSTRTGGVGELFF
TRBV29-1	TRBJ1-2	few	CSVGTANYGYTF
TRBV15	TRBJ2-7	few	CATSTRQGSTYEQYF
TRBV10-3	TRBJ1-2	NA	CAITPTPGQGVLDGYTF
TRBV25-1	TRBJ2-2	NA	CASSVSGFTTGELFF
TRBV7-9	TRBJ2-1	once	CASSLRNSGQFF
TRBV5-1	TRBJ2-2	NA	CASSFSPGQGADNTGELFF
TRBV6-2/TRBV6-3	TRBJ1-1	NA	CASSPRRLLNTEAFF
TRBV21-1	TRBJ2-7	NA	CASSKQGAYTYEQYF
TRBV24-1	TRBJ2-1	NA	CATSTGKGYNEQFF
TRBV6-1	TRBJ2-2	NA	CASSDQRGAGIGELFF
TRBV27	TRBJ2-1	NA	CASSLSQPGQGAYNEQFF
TRBV19	TRBJ1-1	NA	CASSTLRGTHTEAFF
TRBV5-6	TRBJ2-3	NA	CASSLDRGAQYF
TRBV3-1/TRBV3-2	TRBJ1-2	NA	CASSQATGPSGYTF
TRBV11-1	TRBJ2-3	once	CASSSRLAGGSDTQYF
TRBV4-3	TRBJ2-5	few	CASSQYGAGGETQYF
TRBV28	TRBJ2-3	NA	CASSLGLAGAILYTDTQYF
TRBV7-2	TRBJ1-6	once	CASSLGLSPLHF
TRBV2	TRBJ1-1	NA	CASRRDRNTEAFF
TRBV29-1	TRBJ2-7	NA	CSVGGGWTGGYEQYF
TRBV5-5	TRBJ1-5	NA	CASSGKQGVGNQPQHF
TRBV18	TRBJ2-7	few	CASSDSISGSLEQYF
TRBV18	TRBJ2-3	NA	CASSPRTLTDTQYF
TRBV5-4	TRBJ2-5	NA	CASSGGLRGAGETQYF
TRBV6-1	TRBJ1-1	NA	CASSEPGQGARDTEAFF
TRBV10-1	TRBJ2-6	NA	CASSVVPGANVLTF
TRBV4-1	TRBJ1-2	NA	CASSQDRSRSSYTF
TRBV19	TRBJ2-1	NA	CASTRQSDSYNEQFF
TRBV19	TRBJ1-4	NA	CASSILNEKLFF
TRBV29-1	TRBJ2-1	NA	CSVAWRGGGRAYNEQFF
TRBV7-9	TRBJ2-3	few	CASSLGDRGPSTDTQYF
TRBV7-3	TRBJ2-2	NA	CASSLRPGGELFF
TRBV7-2	TRBJ2-5	NA	CASSLSRQGVAETQYF
TRBV18	TRBJ2-2	few	CASSPGQNTGELFF
TRBV2	TRBJ1-3	few	CASSTQGSGNTIYF
TRBV7-2	TRBJ1-1	NA	CASSSGKQGLRTEAFF